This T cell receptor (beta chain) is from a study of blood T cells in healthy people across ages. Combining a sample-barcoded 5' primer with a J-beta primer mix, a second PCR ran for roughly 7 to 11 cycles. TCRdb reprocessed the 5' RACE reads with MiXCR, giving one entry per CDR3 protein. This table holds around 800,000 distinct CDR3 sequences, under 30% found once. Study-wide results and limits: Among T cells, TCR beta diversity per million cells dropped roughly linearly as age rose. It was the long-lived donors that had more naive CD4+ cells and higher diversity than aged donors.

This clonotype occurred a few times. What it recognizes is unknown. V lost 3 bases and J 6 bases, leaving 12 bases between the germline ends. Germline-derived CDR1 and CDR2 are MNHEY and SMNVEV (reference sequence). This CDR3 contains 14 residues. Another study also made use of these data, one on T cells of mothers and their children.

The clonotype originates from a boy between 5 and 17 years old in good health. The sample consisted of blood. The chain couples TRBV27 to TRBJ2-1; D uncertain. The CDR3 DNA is TGTGCCAGCAGTTTGGTAAGGTTCCCCAATGAGCAGTTCTTC. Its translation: CASSLVRFPNEQFF.